Below are 16 T cell receptor beta chains sequenced from a single sample in a study of patients and donors after allogeneic stem cell transplantation. MiXCR, run by TCRdb on the RT-PCR reads, gives a single entry per CDR3 protein. The sample lists about a million distinct CDR3 sequences, about 20% occurring once. Sequencing was carried out using blood, either unsorted or a sorted T cell fraction (not recorded which). These TCRs come from a human donor who was either an allogeneic HSCT recipient or a stem cell or donor lymphocyte infusion donor (not recorded which). It is not recorded whose cells these are; they may come from a transplant donor.

This clonotype has ten or more counts. The chain is built from TRBV12-3 or TRBV12-4 and TRBJ2-1; D unclear. This CDR3 contains 12 residues. V lost 3 bases, J lost 6 bases, and 6 bases lay in between. CDR3 coding DNA: TGTGCCAGCAGTTTCATGGGCAATGAGCAGTTCTTC. This gives the protein CASSFMGNEQFF.

V usage is TRBV27 and J usage is TRBJ2-7, with D unclear. This CDR3 region has 15 residues. V was pared by 6 bases and J by 0 bases, with 15 bases between. Germline V gene lookup returns CDR1 MNHEY and CDR2 SMNVEV (reference sequence). Written as DNA, the CDR3 is TGTGCCAGCAGAGATTTCGGGTTACGCTCCTACGAGCAGTACTTC. Translated, it gives CASRDFGLRSYEQYF.

This clonotype was observed at least ten times. The chain employs TRBV25-1 and TRBJ1-6; D gene ambiguous. Deletions cut 3 bases from V and 0 bases from J, with 6 bases between. The CDR3 runs to 15 residues. The germline CDR1 and CDR2 sequences are MGHDK and SYGVNS. CDR3 in DNA: TGTGCCAGCAGTGACGGAAGCTCCTATAATTCACCCCTCCACTTT. Amino acid sequence: CASSDGSSYNSPLHF.

This clonotype was counted a few times. The chain has TRBV29-1 and TRBJ1-3; maybe TRBD1 (5 bases). Germline V gives CDR1 SQVTM, CDR2 ANQGSEA. The CDR3 runs 15 residues. The ends were cut back, 6 bases at V and 0 bases at J, with 15 bases in the middle. The CDR3 coding sequence is TGCAGCGTGGACGCCGGGGGGATCTCTGGAAACACCATATATTTT. Its translation is CSVDAGGISGNTIYF.

This chain uses TRBV12-3 or TRBV12-4 with TRBJ2-1; 7 nucleotides line up with TRBD1. The length of the CDR3 is 15 residues. J was trimmed by 4 bases and V by 4 bases; bases with no gene match: 7. CDR3 sequence (DNA): TGTGCCAGCAGTTCCGGACAGGACCTGTACAATGAGCAGTTCTTC. Translation: CASSSGQDLYNEQFF.

This clonotype showed up just a few times. The rearrangement joins TRBV5-1 to TRBJ2-1, with D perhaps given as TRBD1 or TRBD2 (7 bases each). The CDR3 runs to 16 residues. The V end lost 4 bases, the J end lost 7 bases, and 21 bases lay between the germline ends. Germline V gene lookup returns CDR1 SGHRS and CDR2 YFSETQ. The CDR3 DNA sequence: TGCGCCAGCAGCGCCGTGACTAGCAGGGGGGCAAATGAGCAGTTCTTC. Its translation: CASSAVTSRGANEQFF.

This clonotype was counted at least ten times. V is TRBV5-1 and J is TRBJ2-3, with D tentatively TRBD2 (5 bases). Trimming stripped 5 bases from V and 5 bases from J, with 12 bases between. This CDR3 contains 13 residues. Germline-derived CDR1 and CDR2 are SGHRS and YFSETQ. The CDR3 protein is CASSPLGGDTQYF. The CDR3 DNA is TGCGCCAGCAGTCCCCTAGGAGGAGATACGCAGTATTTT.

The rearrangement links TRBV2 to TRBJ2-1; TRBD2 might be the D (6 bases). V gave up 2 bases and J gave up 7 bases, with 12 bases separating them. Germline CDR1 SNHLY, CDR2 FYNNEI. CDR3 length equals 14 residues. The CDR3 spells CASSERRVGNEQFF. The DNA of the CDR3 is TGTGCCAGCAGTGAAAGGAGGGTCGGAAATGAGCAGTTCTTC.

This clonotype was picked up a small number of times. J is TRBJ1-1 and V is TRBV29-1; 8 bases align to TRBD1. The CDR3 loop spans 13 amino acids. The V segment lost 4 bases and the J segment 6 bases; nucleotides outside the gene matches: 7. Looked up from germline, CDR1 is SQVTM and CDR2 is ANQGSEA. CDR3 DNA sequence: TGCAGCGTTGGCCGGGGACAGGCGTCTGAAGCTTTCTTT. Translation: CSVGRGQASEAFF. Using reference TRBV29-1 and TRBJ1-1 for the parts outside the CDR3, the full variable domain is SAVISQKPSRDICQRGTSLTIQCQVDSQVTMMFWYRQQPGQSLTLIATANQGSEATYESGFVIDKFPISRPNLTFSTLTVSNMSPEDSSIYLCSVGRGQASEAFFGQGTRLTVV.

This chain links TRBV30 with TRBJ1-1; the match to TRBD1 covers 8 bases. The CDR3 runs to 13 residues. With V trimmed by 3 bases and J by 1 base, 1 base remained unmatched. The germline V gene has CDR1 GTSNPN and CDR2 SVGIG (reference sequence). CDR3 in amino acids: CAWSQGANTEAFF. CDR3 DNA sequence: TGTGCCTGGAGCCAGGGGGCGAACACTGAAGCTTTCTTT. Supplemented by reference TRBV30 and TRBJ1-1, the full variable domain reads SQTIHQWPATLVQPVGSPLSLECTVEGTSNPNLYWYRQAAGRGLQLLFYSVGIGQISSEVPQNLSASRPQDRQFILSSKKLLLSDSGFYLCAWSQGANTEAFFGQGTRLTVV.

This rearrangement joins TRBV5-1 to TRBJ2-1; TRBD2 aligns across 9 bases. Germline CDR1 reads SGHRS; CDR2 reads YFSETQ. The CDR3 loop spans 14 amino acids. The J segment lost 6 bases and the V segment lost 3 bases, leaving 4 bases of the junction unmatched. The CDR3 coding sequence is TGCGCCAGCAGCTCTAGCGGGAATTCCAATGAGCAGTTCTTC. This encodes CASSSSGNSNEQFF.

The chain joins TRBV9 to TRBJ2-7; D gene unclear. V was clipped by 1 base and J by 2 bases, with 10 bases between them. Looked up from germline, CDR1 is SGDLS and CDR2 is YYNGEE. The CDR3 is 14 residues long. The CDR3 here is CASSVTERTYEQYF. CDR3 in DNA: TGTGCCAGCAGCGTAACAGAGCGAACCTACGAGCAGTACTTC.

This clonotype showed up just a few times. The gene calls are TRBV20-1 and TRBJ2-5, with D possibly matching TRBD2 (6 bases). V was cut by 2 bases and J by 3 bases, with 10 bases left in between. Germline-derived CDR1 and CDR2 are DFQATT and SNEGSKA (reference sequence). The CDR3 loop spans 13 amino acids. In DNA, the CDR3 is TGCAGTGCTAGACACGGAGGGGAAGAGACCCAGTACTTC. It is translated as CSARHGGEETQYF.

J is TRBJ2-4 and V is TRBV18, with 10 bases aligning to TRBD2. Germline loops: CDR1 KGHSH, CDR2 LQKENI. The CDR3 is 19 amino acids. The junction had 10 bases not matched to a gene; V was cut back by 1 base and J by 1 base. The CDR3 coding sequence is TGTGCCAGCTCACCACTAGCGGGAGGACCTCCCGCCGCCAAAAACATTCAGTACTTC. This gives the protein CASSPLAGGPPAAKNIQYF.

Remarks on this clonotype: An end of the junction does not agree with germline; a read error may underlie this. This chain connects TRBV15 to TRBJ2-7, with 7 nucleotides matching TRBD1. Germline CDR1 reads LNHNV; CDR2 reads YYDKDF (reference sequence). The CDR3 runs to 15 residues. CDR3 sequence reads: CATSRGPKDRPGSDF. The CDR3 DNA reads TGTGCCACCAGCAGAGGTCCTAAGGACAGGCCCGGCTCGGACTTC.

This sequence joins TRBV5-1 and TRBJ1-2; D might be TRBD1 (6 bases). CDR3 size: 11 residues. Germline lookup yields CDR1 SGHRS and CDR2 YFSETQ. V lost 4 bases to trimming and J lost 8 bases, with 9 bases between them. This CDR3 is CASSAGQGYTF. The CDR3 DNA is TGCGCCAGCAGCGCAGGACAGGGCTACACCTTC.